The 5 T cell receptor beta chains reported below all come from one sample, sequenced in a study of beta chain features in type 1 diabetes. Every bit of the isolated RNA underwent reverse transcription, so sequencing read expressed TCRB transcripts. TCRdb's copy holds only in-frame clones and misses some; the assay was immunoSEQ multiplex PCR. Of some 220,000 clones detected, roughly a tenth appear once; the ten largest clones hold 1% to 1.5%. Sequencing was performed on central memory CD4+ T cells from blood. The source is a young man in good health.

The chain employs TRBV7-9 and TRBJ1-3; 7 bases align to TRBD1. The CDR3 is made up of 15 amino acids. V trimming: 5 bases; J trimming: 3 bases; junction bases outside the gene matches: 7. From germline, CDR1 is SEHNR and CDR2 FQNEAQ (reference sequence). The CDR3 DNA reads as TGTGCCAGCAGCCCGACAGGGAGTTTTGGAAACACCATATATTTT. This encodes CASSPTGSFGNTIYF. The full variable domain, completed using reference TRBV7-9 and TRBJ1-3, is DTGVSQNPRHKITKRGQNVTFRCDPISEHNRLYWYRQTLGQGPEFLTYFQNEAQLEKSRLLSDRFSAERPKGSFSTLEIQRTEQGDSAMYLCASSPTGSFGNTIYFGEGSWLTVV.

This clone has a count of ten or more. The chain couples TRBV2 to TRBJ2-7; TRBD2 aligns across 13 bases. V was pared by 1 base and J by 3 bases, with 9 bases of the junction left unmatched. Germline V gene sequence: CDR1 SNHLY, CDR2 FYNNEI. The CDR3 runs 18 residues. The CDR3 nucleotides read TGTGCCAGCAGTGAAGAACTAGCGGGAGGGCCATTAGTCTACGAGCAGTACTTC. It translates to CASSEELAGGPLVYEQYF.

The chain combines TRBV10-3 with TRBJ2-1; 7 bases map to TRBD2. The germline CDR1 and CDR2 sequences are ENHRY and SYGVKD. The CDR3 spans 15 residues. Trimming removed 7 bases from V and 3 bases from J; junction bases left unmatched: 9. CDR3: CAITPRAGNYNEQFF. CDR3 sequence (DNA): TGTGCCATCACCCCCCGAGCGGGAAACTACAATGAGCAGTTCTTC.

This clone was seen a handful of times. The gene calls are TRBV10-3 and TRBJ2-3, with TRBD1 identical over 9 bases. Germline lookup yields CDR1 ENHRY and CDR2 SYGVKD. The CDR3 sequence is 16 residues long. J was trimmed by 1 base and V by 11 bases; bases with no gene match: 13. CDR3 bases: TGTGCCTTAGGGATAACAGGGGGCGCGGGCACAGATACGCAGTATTTT. This gives the protein CALGITGGAGTDTQYF.

The genes are TRBV2 and TRBJ1-5, with D uncertain. This CDR3 is 14 amino acids long. Between the trimmed V and J ends, which lost 2 bases and 2 bases, there was a span of 7 bases. Germline-derived CDR1 and CDR2 are SNHLY and FYNNEI. As DNA, the CDR3 is TGTGCCAGCAGTGAATGGCAGCGCAATCAGCCCCAGCATTTT. Translated, it gives CASSEWQRNQPQHF.